The text below deals with one T cell receptor (beta chain). These data are taken from a study of Ad26.COV2.S vaccination and SARS-CoV-2 variants. The CDR3 contains 15 residues. The V end lost 0 bases, the J end lost 4 bases, and 12 bases lay between the germline ends. Germline CDR1 and CDR2: KGHSH and LQKENI. The table came from immunoSEQ multiplex PCR; TCRdb's copy has only in-frame clones and leaves some out. The sample contains a few hundred thousand clones, roughly nine tenths of which appear only once. The treatment: some 20 received Ad26.COV2.S at low or high dose, single or two shots; about five received placebo; per-sample allocation not given. Collection of samples fell on day 63 after the first vaccine or placebo injection.

Sequenced material: peripheral blood, taken in a trial of Ad26.COV2.S vaccine versus placebo. The source is a person between 18 and 65 years old who received the Ad26.COV2.S COVID-19 vaccine or a placebo. The chain recombines TRBV18 with TRBJ1-1, with D unresolved. The CDR3 spells CASSPPRVNPTEAFF. CDR3 in DNA: TGTGCCAGCTCACCACCGAGGGTTAATCCCACTGAAGCTTTCTTT.